These 25 T cell receptor beta chains share one sample of origin, sequenced in a study of PD-L1 blockade in urothelial cancer. Profiling relied on immunoSEQ multiplex PCR, and the TCRdb table lists in-frame clones only, not all of them. The sample includes roughly 100,000 clones, approximately 85% of them seen just once. Sequenced here: PBMCs, sampled around atezolizumab (anti-PD-L1) treatment. The receptors were gathered from a man aged 50 to 59 with urothelial cancer.

V gene TRBV5-5 combines with J gene TRBJ1-2, with D perhaps TRBD1 (6 bases). The V and J ends lost 6 bases and 4 bases respectively, with 10 bases between them. Germline CDR1 reads SGHKS; CDR2 reads YYEKEE (reference sequence). The CDR3 contains 12 residues. In nucleotides, the CDR3 is TGTGCCAGCATCCAGGACAGCTATGGCTACACCTTC. This translates into CASIQDSYGYTF.

The chain is built from TRBV9 and TRBJ1-5; maybe TRBD1 (6 bases). V was shortened by 3 bases and J by 0 bases, with 16 bases between the two germline ends. This CDR3 contains 17 residues. CDR1 and CDR2 (germline): SGDLS, YYNGEE. CDR3 residues: CASSAGGAVDSNQPQHF. The CDR3 DNA reads as TGTGCCAGCAGCGCCGGGGGGGCAGTAGATAGCAATCAGCCCCAGCATTTT. The full variable domain, completed using reference TRBV9 and TRBJ1-5, is DSGVTQTPKHLITATGQRVTLRCSPRSGDLSVYWYQQSLDQGLQFLIQYYNGEERAKGNILERFSAQQFPDLHSELNLSSLELGDSALYFCASSAGGAVDSNQPQHFGDGTRLSIL.

This sequence joins TRBV7-2 and TRBJ1-1; D is perhaps TRBD1 (5 bases). CDR1 is SGHTA and CDR2 is FQGNSA in the germline V gene. Trimming shortened V by 5 bases and J by 4 bases, and 14 bases separated the two germline ends. The CDR3 is 14 amino acids. CDR3 protein: CASSPRVLGTEAFF. The CDR3 region has the DNA TGTGCCAGCAGCCCCAGGGTCCTCGGCACTGAAGCTTTCTTT.

The chain recombines TRBV5-1 with TRBJ2-5, with D perhaps matching TRBD1 (6 bases). Trimming took 0 bases from V and 5 from J, leaving 14 bases between them. CDR1 SGHRS and CDR2 YFSETQ come from the germline V gene. CDR3 length: 15 amino acids. The CDR3 region is CASSLASRGFETQYF. CDR3 DNA sequence: TGCGCCAGCAGCTTGGCATCCAGGGGTTTCGAGACCCAGTACTTC.

The chain is built from TRBV28 and TRBJ2-3; 8 bases map to TRBD2. From germline, CDR1 is MDHEN and CDR2 SYDVKM. CDR3 size: 15 residues. Losses at the gene ends were 5 bases for V and 5 bases for J; bases not matched to a gene: 9. The CDR3 loop is CASSPRGGRLDTQYF. The CDR3 DNA follows: TGTGCCAGCAGTCCTCGGGGGGGGCGCCTAGATACGCAGTATTTT.

The table lists this clone with a few counts. The CDR3: CASSETSGSHNEQFF. For the CDR3, the DNA is TGTGCCAGCAGTGAAACTAGCGGGAGCCACAATGAGCAGTTCTTC. The chain carries TRBV6-4 and TRBJ2-1, with 11 bases that match TRBD2. The CDR3 contains 15 residues. The ends lost 3 bases at V and 5 bases at J; junction bases unmatched: 3. Germline lookup yields CDR1 MRHNA and CDR2 SNTAGT.

The chain employs TRBV7-8 and TRBJ2-3; 15 bases match TRBD2. V shed 5 bases and J 0 bases; nucleotides not matched to a gene: 9. This CDR3 region has 19 residues. Germline CDR1 reads SGHVS; CDR2 reads FQNEAQ. The CDR3 DNA reads TGTGCCAGCAGCCAGAAGGGACTAGCGGGAGGCACTAGCACAGATACGCAGTATTTT. Translation gives CASSQKGLAGGTSTDTQYF.

This sequence joins TRBV28 and TRBJ1-6; 9 nucleotides agree with TRBD1. In germline, CDR1 is MDHEN, CDR2 SYDVKM. There are 16 residues in the CDR3. With 2 bases clipped from V and 7 bases from J, the junction kept 6 bases outside the gene matches. The DNA for the CDR3 is TGTGCCAGCAGTTTACTCGGACAGGGGCTCAATTCACCCCTCCACTTT. Translated: CASSLLGQGLNSPLHF.

V is TRBV20-1 and J is TRBJ2-5; no reliable D call. Gene TRBJ2-7 matches the end of the DNA better, so the J call may be wrong. Germline-derived CDR1 and CDR2 are DFQATT and SNEGSKA (reference sequence). This CDR3 has 10 residues. The CDR3 region has the DNA TGCAGTGCTAGAGGTTACGAGCAGTACTTC. This codes for CSARGYEQYF.

DNA of the CDR3: TGTGCCAGAGGAGGACTAGCGGGAGTAGGTGAGCAGTTCTTC. Its protein product is CARGGLAGVGEQFF. V usage is TRBV2 and J usage is TRBJ2-1; 13 nucleotides match TRBD2. Germline CDR1 reads SNHLY; CDR2 reads FYNNEI. The J segment lost 9 bases and the V segment lost 9 bases, leaving 8 bases of the junction unmatched. The CDR3 runs to 14 residues.

The gene calls are TRBV28 and TRBJ2-5, with TRBD1 as a possible D gene (5 bases). The ends were cut back, 6 bases at V and 2 bases at J, with 13 bases in the middle. The CDR3 is made up of 14 amino acids. Germline V gene data show CDR1 as MDHEN and CDR2 as SYDVKM. This CDR3 reads CASSPTGVQETQYF. The CDR3 DNA sequence: TGTGCCAGCAGCCCAACAGGCGTTCAAGAGACCCAGTACTTC.

The chain uses TRBV11-2 and TRBJ2-7, with a tentative D call TRBD2 (6 bases). Germline values: CDR1 SGHAT, CDR2 FQNNGV. The CDR3 runs to 15 residues. The germline V and J ends were trimmed by 1 base and 2 bases, with 12 bases remaining between them. CDR3 bases: TGTGCCAGCAGCTTAGTGTTGGGGGGAGCCTACGAGCAGTACTTC. It is translated as CASSLVLGGAYEQYF.

The V call is TRBV6-5, the J call TRBJ1-5, with D perhaps matching TRBD1 (6 bases). There are 14 residues in the CDR3. Trimming took 2 bases from V and 2 from J, leaving 7 bases between them. Germline V gene data show CDR1 as MNHEY and CDR2 as SVGAGI. CDR3 sequence: CASSYRQGNQPQHF. CDR3 coding DNA: TGTGCCAGCAGTTACCGACAGGGCAATCAGCCCCAGCATTTT.

The chain joins TRBV15 to TRBJ2-7; TRBD1 aligns across 7 bases. There are 16 residues in the CDR3. V dropped 2 bases and J dropped 2; count of bases not matched to a gene: 9. Germline lookup yields CDR1 LNHNV and CDR2 YYDKDF (reference sequence). CDR3 loop: CATSRHPRDSAYEQYF. CDR3 sequence (DNA): TGTGCCACCAGCAGACATCCCCGGGACAGTGCCTACGAGCAGTACTTC. The whole variable domain, remainder taken from reference TRBV15 and TRBJ2-7, is DAMVIQNPRYQVTQFGKPVTLSCSQTLNHNVMYWYQQKSSQAPKLLFHYYDKDFNNEADTPDNFQSRRPNTSFCFLDIRSPGLGDTAMYLCATSRHPRDSAYEQYFGPGTRLTVT.

The CDR3 spells CASSHTADRGRMYTEAFF. CDR3 DNA: TGTGCCAGCAGCCACACCGCCGACAGGGGGCGGATGTACACTGAAGCTTTCTTT. This rearrangement joins TRBV7-9 to TRBJ1-1, with TRBD1 matching over 10 bases. This CDR3 contains 18 residues. V shed 5 bases and J 3 bases; nucleotides not matched to a gene: 15. Germline CDR1 is SEHNR and CDR2 is FQNEAQ (reference sequence). Drawing the rest from reference TRBV7-9 and TRBJ1-1, the complete variable domain is DTGVSQNPRHKITKRGQNVTFRCDPISEHNRLYWYRQTLGQGPEFLTYFQNEAQLEKSRLLSDRFSAERPKGSFSTLEIQRTEQGDSAMYLCASSHTADRGRMYTEAFFGQGTRLTVV.

V and J are TRBV5-5 and TRBJ2-7; tentative D call: TRBD2 (5 bases). V lost 4 bases, J lost 2 bases, and 16 bases lay in between. The CDR3 loop spans 15 amino acids. CDR1 and CDR2 from the germline V gene are SGHKS and YYEKEE (reference sequence). The CDR3 DNA is TGTGCCAGCAGCCGCCCTGGGAGCACGGCCTACGAGCAGTACTTC. It specifies CASSRPGSTAYEQYF.

The rearrangement links TRBV25-1 to TRBJ1-2, with 7 bases that match TRBD1. CDR1 and CDR2 (germline): MGHDK, SYGVNS. CDR3 size: 13 residues. J was trimmed by 1 base and V by 6 bases; bases with no gene match: 2. The CDR3 DNA follows: TGTGCCAGCAGCAACAGGGGTAACTATGGCTACACCTTC. This gives the protein CASSNRGNYGYTF.

The chain employs TRBV6-1 and TRBJ2-7; 8 bases match TRBD2. The J segment lost 3 bases and the V segment lost 5 bases, leaving 3 bases of the junction unmatched. Germline V CDR1 and CDR2: MNHNS, SASEGT. This CDR3 is built from 13 residues. CDR3 coding DNA: TGTGCCAGCAGTTTAGCGGGGCTCTACGAGCAGTACTTC. This encodes CASSLAGLYEQYF.

The chain combines TRBV7-9 with TRBJ1-2; 11 positions match TRBD1. In germline, CDR1 is SEHNR, CDR2 FQNEAQ (reference sequence). J was trimmed by 0 bases and V by 7 bases; bases with no gene match: 10. The CDR3 spans 17 residues. CDR3 DNA: TGTGCCAGCAACCTCTTCCCGGGACAGGGGGCTAACTATGGCTACACCTTC. Translating gives CASNLFPGQGANYGYTF. Combining the CDR3 with reference TRBV7-9 and TRBJ1-2 gives the whole variable domain DTGVSQNPRHKITKRGQNVTFRCDPISEHNRLYWYRQTLGQGPEFLTYFQNEAQLEKSRLLSDRFSAERPKGSFSTLEIQRTEQGDSAMYLCASNLFPGQGANYGYTFGSGTRLTVV.

This chain links TRBV4-2 with TRBJ2-7, with 7 positions matching TRBD2. Germline V gives CDR1 LGHNA, CDR2 YNFKEQ. The CDR3 is made up of 16 amino acids. With V trimmed by 2 bases and J by 2 bases, 9 bases remained unmatched. CDR3 sequence reads: CASSQQGLPGTYEQYF. The CDR3 DNA reads TGTGCCAGCAGCCAACAGGGACTACCGGGTACCTACGAGCAGTACTTC.

For this clone: The identical CDR3 is also encoded by other nucleotide sequences in the sample. The CDR3 loop reads CASSLVLAGSTDTQYF. The CDR3 coding sequence is TGTGCCAGCAGCTTAGTCCTAGCGGGAAGCACAGATACGCAGTATTTT. The rearrangement links TRBV7-2 to TRBJ2-3; TRBD2 agrees at 9 bases. Unmatched junction bases numbered 2, after V lost 1 base and J lost 0 bases. The CDR3 totals 16 residues. Germline values: CDR1 SGHTA, CDR2 FQGNSA. Filled out from reference TRBV7-2 and TRBJ2-3, the complete variable domain reads GAGVSQSPSNKVTEKGKDVELRCDPISGHTALYWYRQSLGQGLEFLIYFQGNSAPDKSGLPSDRFSAERTGGSVSTLTIQRTQQEDSAVYLCASSLVLAGSTDTQYFGPGTRLTVL.

V gene TRBV7-9 combines with J gene TRBJ2-7, with D maybe TRBD2 (6 bases). V shed 1 base and J shed 3 bases, with 10 bases lying between them. The CDR3 totals 14 residues. Germline assignment: CDR1 SEHNR and CDR2 FQNEAQ (reference sequence). The CDR3 sequence is CASSLEGLRYEQYF. CDR3 nucleotides: TGTGCCAGCAGCTTAGAGGGACTCCGCTACGAGCAGTACTTC.

V gene TRBV7-3 combines with J gene TRBJ2-7, with 10 bases identical to TRBD1. This CDR3 is built from 15 residues. V lost 3 bases, J lost 6 bases, and 8 bases stayed unmatched. Germline V gives CDR1 SGHTA, CDR2 FQGTGA. CDR3 sequence: CASSFHWTGGSEQYF. The CDR3 region has the DNA TGTGCCAGCAGCTTTCACTGGACAGGGGGATCCGAGCAGTACTTC. The entire variable domain, with the rest obtained from reference TRBV7-3 and TRBJ2-7, is as follows: GAGVSQTPSNKVTEKGKYVELRCDPISGHTALYWYRQSLGQGPEFLIYFQGTGAADDSGLPNDRFFAVRPEGSVSTLKIQRTERGDSAVYLCASSFHWTGGSEQYFGPGTRLTVT.

This chain connects TRBV10-3 to TRBJ1-4; the D is unclear. The CDR3 loop spans 13 amino acids. V lost 3 bases and J 8 bases, leaving 10 bases between the germline ends. Germline loops: CDR1 ENHRY, CDR2 SYGVKD. This CDR3 reads CAISEATLEKLFF. The CDR3 region has the DNA TGTGCCATCAGTGAAGCCACTTTGGAAAAACTGTTTTTT.

This sequence joins TRBV15 and TRBJ2-4; D not resolved. Germline CDR1 and CDR2: LNHNV and YYDKDF (reference sequence). The CDR3 sequence is 13 residues long. Trimming pared 0 bases from V and 4 bases from J, leaving 4 bases between. The CDR3: CATSREAKNIQYF. DNA of the CDR3: TGTGCCACCAGCAGAGAGGCAAAAAACATTCAGTACTTC.